This T cell receptor beta chain was sequenced in a study of blood T cell repertoires in COVID-19. Study information: Acute and convalescent COVID-19 samples came from the United States, Italy and Spain. PBMCs, B-cell-depleted T cells, or T cells provided the cDNA or gDNA that made up the material.

The CDR3 covers 14 residues. After removal of 4 bases from V and 4 bases from J, the junction contained 5 bases not matched to a gene. CDR1 and CDR2 (germline): SGHRS, YFSETQ. Authors' processing steps: Reference gene primer amplification gave nucleated cell count estimates. The data were produced by immunoSEQ multiplex PCR, yet TCRdb's version contains in-frame clones alone and is incomplete. That table supplies the V and J calls and clone size; D and trimming were determined from the DNA. The sample contains approximately 190,000 clones, roughly three quarters of which appear only once. The receptor was isolated from a man in his 60s with active or convalescent COVID-19. This chain connects TRBV5-1 to TRBJ2-7; TRBD1 matches at 10 bases. Material: peripheral blood. CDR3 loop: CASSPGQGGYEQYF. In DNA, the CDR3 is TGCGCCAGCAGCCCCGGACAGGGGGGGTACGAGCAGTACTTC.